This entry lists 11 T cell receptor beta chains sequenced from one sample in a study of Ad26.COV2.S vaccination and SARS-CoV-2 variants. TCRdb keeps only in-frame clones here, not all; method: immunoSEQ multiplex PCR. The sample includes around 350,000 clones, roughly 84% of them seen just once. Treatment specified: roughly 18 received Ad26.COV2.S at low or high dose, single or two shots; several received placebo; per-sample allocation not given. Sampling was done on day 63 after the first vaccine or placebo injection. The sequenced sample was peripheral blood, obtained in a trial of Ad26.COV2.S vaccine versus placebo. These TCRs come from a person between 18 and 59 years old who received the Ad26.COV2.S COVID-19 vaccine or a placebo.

CDR3 nucleotides: TGCAGCGTTGAAGATAATGGGGTGCTCCTGACCCGCTCCGCGTACGAGCAGTACTTC. Residues: CSVEDNGVLLTRSAYEQYF. This chain uses TRBV29-1 with TRBJ2-7; D call uncertain. CDR1 and CDR2 from the germline V gene are SQVTM and ANQGSEA. The V gene lost 0 bases and the J gene lost 4 bases, with 28 bases spanning the gap. This CDR3 region has 19 residues.

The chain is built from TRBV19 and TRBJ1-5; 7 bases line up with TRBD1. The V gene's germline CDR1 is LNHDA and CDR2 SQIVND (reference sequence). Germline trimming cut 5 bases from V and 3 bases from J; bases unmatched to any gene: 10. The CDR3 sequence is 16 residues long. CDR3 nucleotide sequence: TGTGCCAGTAGTGTACGTACAGGGGCGGTCAATCAGCCCCAGCATTTT. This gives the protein CASSVRTGAVNQPQHF. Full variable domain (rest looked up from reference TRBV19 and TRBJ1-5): DGGITQSPKYLFRKEGQNVTLSCEQNLNHDAMYWYRQDPGQGLRLIYYSQIVNDFQKGDIAEGYSVSREKKESFPLTVTSAQKNPTAFYLCASSVRTGAVNQPQHFGDGTRLSIL.

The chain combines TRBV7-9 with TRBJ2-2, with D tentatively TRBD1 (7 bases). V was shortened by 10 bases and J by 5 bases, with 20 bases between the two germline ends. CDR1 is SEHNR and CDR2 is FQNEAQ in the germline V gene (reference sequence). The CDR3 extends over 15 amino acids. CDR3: CAITQARGETGELFF. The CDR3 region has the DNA TGTGCCATCACCCAAGCCAGGGGGGAAACCGGGGAGCTGTTTTTT.

The CDR3 reads CASSSRQGGYEQYF. CDR3 bases: TGTGCCAGCAGTTCGCGACAGGGGGGGTACGAGCAGTACTTC. The chain has TRBV28 and TRBJ2-7, with TRBD1 identical over 9 bases. V shed 4 bases and J 4 bases; nucleotides not matched to a gene: 5. CDR1 and CDR2 from the germline V gene are MDHEN and SYDVKM. The CDR3 sequence is 14 residues long.

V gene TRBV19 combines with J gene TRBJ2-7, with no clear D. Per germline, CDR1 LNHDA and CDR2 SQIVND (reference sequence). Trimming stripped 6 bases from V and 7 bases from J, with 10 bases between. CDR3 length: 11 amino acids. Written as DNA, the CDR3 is TGTGCCAGTAGGAACTTCGGGGAGCAGTACTTC. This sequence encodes CASRNFGEQYF. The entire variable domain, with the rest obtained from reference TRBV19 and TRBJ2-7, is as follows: DGGITQSPKYLFRKEGQNVTLSCEQNLNHDAMYWYRQDPGQGLRLIYYSQIVNDFQKGDIAEGYSVSREKKESFPLTVTSAQKNPTAFYLCASRNFGEQYFGPGTRLTVT.

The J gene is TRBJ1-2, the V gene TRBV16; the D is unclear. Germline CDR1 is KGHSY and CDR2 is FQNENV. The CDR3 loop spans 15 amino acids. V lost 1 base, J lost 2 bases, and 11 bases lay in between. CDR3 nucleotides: TGTGCCAGCAGCCAATGGGAGAACGTCAACTATGGCTACACCTTC. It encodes CASSQWENVNYGYTF.

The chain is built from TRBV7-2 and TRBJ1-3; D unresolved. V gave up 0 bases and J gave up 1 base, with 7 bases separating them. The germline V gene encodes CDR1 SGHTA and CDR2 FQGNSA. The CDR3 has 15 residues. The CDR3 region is CASSLAVQSGNTIYF. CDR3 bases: TGTGCCAGCAGCTTAGCCGTCCAATCTGGAAACACCATATATTTT.

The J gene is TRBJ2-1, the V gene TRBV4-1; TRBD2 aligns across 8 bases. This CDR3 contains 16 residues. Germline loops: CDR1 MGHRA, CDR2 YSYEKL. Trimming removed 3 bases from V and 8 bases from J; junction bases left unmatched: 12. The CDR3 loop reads CASSQGPGLVTYEQFF. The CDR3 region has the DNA TGCGCCAGCAGCCAGGGACCGGGACTAGTTACTTATGAGCAGTTCTTC.

In nucleotides, the CDR3 is TGTGCCAGCAGCTCCGGGAGACAGGAATATTCACCCCTCCACTTT. This sequence encodes CASSSGRQEYSPLHF. The chain uses TRBV5-5 and TRBJ1-6, with a tentative D call TRBD1 (6 bases). CDR3 length: 15 residues. Germline CDR1 and CDR2: SGHKS and YYEKEE (reference sequence). Deletions cut 3 bases from V and 8 bases from J, with 15 bases between.

The chain's CDR3 is CASSSGLGNSPLHF. The CDR3 DNA follows: TGTGCCAGCAGCTCAGGATTGGGTAATTCACCCCTCCACTTT. This chain connects TRBV3-1 (or the pseudogene TRBV3-2) to TRBJ1-6; D unclear. CDR1 and CDR2 (germline): LGHDT, YNNKEL (reference sequence). Trimming removed 5 bases at V and 6 bases at J, with 11 bases between. The CDR3 runs to 14 residues.

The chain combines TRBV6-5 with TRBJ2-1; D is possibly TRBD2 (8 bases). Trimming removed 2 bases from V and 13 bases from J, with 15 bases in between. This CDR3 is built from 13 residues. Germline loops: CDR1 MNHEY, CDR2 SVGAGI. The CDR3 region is CASSYVAGQNQFF. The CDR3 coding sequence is TGTGCCAGCAGTTACGTAGCGGGACAGAACCAGTTCTTC.